This TCR beta chain was obtained from a study of beta chain features in type 1 diabetes. The study, taken as a whole, reports: Within each of all four CD4+ subsets, Type 1 diabetes patients had TCRB CDR3s that were moderately but significantly shorter.

Investigators reverse transcribed all isolated RNA, so they sequenced expressed TCRB transcripts. Generated by immunoSEQ multiplex PCR, the TCRdb table keeps only in-frame clones and is missing some. This table has hundreds of thousands of clones, over 11% appearing once. This clone was recorded a few times. Its specificity is unknown. Germline lookup yields CDR1 SGDLS and CDR2 YYNGEE. Trimming took 0 bases from V and 0 from J, leaving 10 bases between them. The CDR3 contains 15 residues. The source of this sequence is a young man with type 1 diabetes. Specimen: naive CD4+ T cells from blood. The chain couples TRBV9 to TRBJ2-7; maybe TRBD1 (5 bases). The CDR3, as DNA: TGTGCCAGCAGCGTAGAGGCAGGACACTCCTACGAGCAGTACTTC. Protein product: CASSVEAGHSYEQYF.